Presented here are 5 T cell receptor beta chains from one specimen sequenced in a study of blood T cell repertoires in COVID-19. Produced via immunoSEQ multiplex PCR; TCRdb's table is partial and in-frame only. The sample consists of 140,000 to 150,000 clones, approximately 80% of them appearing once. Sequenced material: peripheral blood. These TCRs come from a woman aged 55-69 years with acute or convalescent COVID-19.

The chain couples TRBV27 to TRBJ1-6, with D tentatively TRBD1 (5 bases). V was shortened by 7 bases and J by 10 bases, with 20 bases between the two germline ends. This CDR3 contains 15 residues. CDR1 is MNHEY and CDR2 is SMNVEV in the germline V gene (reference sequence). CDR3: CASNVRGRLDSPLHF. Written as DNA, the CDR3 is TGTGCCAGCAATGTTAGGGGCAGGCTGGACTCACCCCTCCACTTT.

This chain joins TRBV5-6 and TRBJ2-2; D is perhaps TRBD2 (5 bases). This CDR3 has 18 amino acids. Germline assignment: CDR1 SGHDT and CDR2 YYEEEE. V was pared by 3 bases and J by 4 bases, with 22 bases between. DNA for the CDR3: TGTGCCAGCAGCTACGACCGGATGCTAGCATTGGCCACCGGGGAGCTGTTTTTT. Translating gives CASSYDRMLALATGELFF.

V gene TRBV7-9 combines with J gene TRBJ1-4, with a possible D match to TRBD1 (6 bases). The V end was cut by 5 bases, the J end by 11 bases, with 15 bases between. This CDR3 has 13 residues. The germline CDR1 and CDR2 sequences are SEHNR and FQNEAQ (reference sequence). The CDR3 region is CASSAARQGKLFF. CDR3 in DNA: TGTGCCAGCAGCGCAGCCCGGCAGGGGAAACTGTTTTTT.

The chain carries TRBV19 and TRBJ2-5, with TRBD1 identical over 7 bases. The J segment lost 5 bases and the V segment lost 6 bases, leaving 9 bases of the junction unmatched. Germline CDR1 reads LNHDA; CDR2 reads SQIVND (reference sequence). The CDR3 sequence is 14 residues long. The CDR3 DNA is TGTGCCAGTAGCTACAGGGGCAACGGGGAGACCCAGTACTTC. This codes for CASSYRGNGETQYF.

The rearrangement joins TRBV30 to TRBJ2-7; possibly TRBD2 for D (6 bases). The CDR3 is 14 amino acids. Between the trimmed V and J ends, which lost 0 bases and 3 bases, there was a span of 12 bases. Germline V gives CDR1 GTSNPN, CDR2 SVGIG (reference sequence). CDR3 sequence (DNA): TGTGCCTGGAGTGTTTCCGGGCGGGACTACGAGCAGTACTTC. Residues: CAWSVSGRDYEQYF.